The sample holds many counts of the clone carrying this T cell receptor beta chain. Antigen unknown. The sample originates from a study of human T cells and chemical hapten exposure. Study-level findings and limits: Versus controls, expanded TCRs had significantly more large CDR3 similarity clusters. With alopecia, donors may have immune responses unlike healthy people's.

One entry per CDR3 protein results from TCRdb running MiXCR on the RACE reads. This table holds approximately 370,000 distinct CDR3 sequences, about 5.4% found once. This sample's time point: pre-sensitization, week 0. Specified treatment: therapeutic diphenylcyclopropenone sensitization with weekly scalp DPC. Germline V gene data show CDR1 as LGHDT and CDR2 as YNNKEL (reference sequence). The length of the CDR3 is 13 residues. V lost 0 bases to trimming and J lost 8 bases, with 9 bases between them. This material consisted of whole blood, taken in connection with sensitization to the hapten diphenylcyclopropenone (DPC). The clonotype originates from a woman between 18 and 30 years old with alopecia areata. Some clones in this sample may be carry-over from other donors' samples. This chain uses TRBV3-1 with TRBJ2-3; D gene uncertain. This chain's CDR3 is CASSQDWSGTQYF. In DNA form, the CDR3 reads TGTGCCAGCAGCCAAGATTGGTCAGGTACGCAGTATTTT.